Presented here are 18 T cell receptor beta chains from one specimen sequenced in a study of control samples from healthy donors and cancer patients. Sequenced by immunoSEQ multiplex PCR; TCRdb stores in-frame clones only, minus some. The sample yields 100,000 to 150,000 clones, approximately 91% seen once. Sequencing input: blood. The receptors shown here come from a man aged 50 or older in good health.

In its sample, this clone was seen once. As DNA, the CDR3 is TGCAGTGCTAGTAGTCAGGGGTTTAACACTGAAGCTTTCTTT. It translates to CSASSQGFNTEAFF. The gene calls are TRBV20-1 and TRBJ1-1, with D possibly matching TRBD1 (6 bases). The V end lost 3 bases, the J end lost 2 bases, and 13 bases lay between the germline ends. Germline V gene data show CDR1 as DFQATT and CDR2 as SNEGSKA (reference sequence). This CDR3 contains 14 residues.

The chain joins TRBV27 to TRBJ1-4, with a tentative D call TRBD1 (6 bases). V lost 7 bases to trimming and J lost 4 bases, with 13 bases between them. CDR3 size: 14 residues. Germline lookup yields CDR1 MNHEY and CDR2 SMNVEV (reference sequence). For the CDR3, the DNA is TGTGCCAGCACCCCCGGGACATTTAATGAAAAACTGTTTTTT. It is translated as CASTPGTFNEKLFF.

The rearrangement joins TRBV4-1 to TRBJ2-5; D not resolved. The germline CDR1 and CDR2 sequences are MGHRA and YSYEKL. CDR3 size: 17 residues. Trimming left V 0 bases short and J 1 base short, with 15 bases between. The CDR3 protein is CASSQDPPPDFQETQYF. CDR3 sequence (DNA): TGCGCCAGCAGCCAAGATCCTCCGCCTGATTTCCAAGAGACCCAGTACTTC.

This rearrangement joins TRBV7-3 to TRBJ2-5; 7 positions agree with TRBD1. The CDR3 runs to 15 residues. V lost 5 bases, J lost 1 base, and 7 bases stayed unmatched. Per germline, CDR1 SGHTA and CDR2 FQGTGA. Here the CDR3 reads CASSKNRDSQETQYF. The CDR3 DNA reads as TGTGCCAGCAGCAAAAACCGGGACAGCCAAGAGACCCAGTACTTC.

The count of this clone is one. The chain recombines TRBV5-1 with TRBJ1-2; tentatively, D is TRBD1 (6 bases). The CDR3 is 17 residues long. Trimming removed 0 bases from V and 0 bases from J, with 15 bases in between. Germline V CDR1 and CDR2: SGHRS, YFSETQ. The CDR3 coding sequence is TGCGCCAGCAGCTTGGAGAGTATAGGACAGTCTAACTATGGCTACACCTTC. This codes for CASSLESIGQSNYGYTF.

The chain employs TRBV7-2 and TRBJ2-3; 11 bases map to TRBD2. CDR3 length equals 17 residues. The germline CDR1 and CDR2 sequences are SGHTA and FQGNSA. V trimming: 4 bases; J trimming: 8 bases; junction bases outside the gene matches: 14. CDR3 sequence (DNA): TGTGCCAGCAGCTCCTCCCGTAGCGGGGGGGCGAGGGGTACGCAGTATTTT. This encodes CASSSSRSGGARGTQYF.

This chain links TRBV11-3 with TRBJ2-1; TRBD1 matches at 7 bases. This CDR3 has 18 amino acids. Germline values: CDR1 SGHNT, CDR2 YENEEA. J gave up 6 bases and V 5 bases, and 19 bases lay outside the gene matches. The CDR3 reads CASSHGQDSGALSNEQFF. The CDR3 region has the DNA TGTGCCAGCAGCCACGGACAGGACTCCGGCGCCCTCTCCAATGAGCAGTTCTTC.

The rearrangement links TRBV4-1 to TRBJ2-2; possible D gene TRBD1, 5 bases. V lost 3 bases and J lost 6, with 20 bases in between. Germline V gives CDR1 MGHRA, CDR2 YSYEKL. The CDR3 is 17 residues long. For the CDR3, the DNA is TGCGCCAGCAGCCAGTTCCGGTTGTACAGGCCCTCCGGGGAGCTGTTTTTT. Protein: CASSQFRLYRPSGELFF.

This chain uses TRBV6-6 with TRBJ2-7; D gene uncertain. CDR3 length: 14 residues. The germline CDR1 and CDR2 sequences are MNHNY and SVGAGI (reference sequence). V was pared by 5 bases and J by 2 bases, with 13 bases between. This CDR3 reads CASSPTEFPYEQYF. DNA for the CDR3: TGTGCCAGCAGTCCGACCGAGTTCCCCTACGAGCAGTACTTC.

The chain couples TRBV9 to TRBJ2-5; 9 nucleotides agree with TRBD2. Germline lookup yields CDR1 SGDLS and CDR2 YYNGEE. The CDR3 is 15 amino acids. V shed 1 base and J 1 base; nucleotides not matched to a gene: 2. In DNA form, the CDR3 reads TGTGCCAGCAGCGTAACTAGCGGGCTCCAAGAGACCCAGTACTTC. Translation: CASSVTSGLQETQYF.

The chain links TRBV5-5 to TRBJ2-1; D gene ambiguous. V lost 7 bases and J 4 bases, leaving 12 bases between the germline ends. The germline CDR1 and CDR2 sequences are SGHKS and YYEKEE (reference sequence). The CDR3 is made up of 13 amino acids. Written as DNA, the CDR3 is TGTGCCAGCGCTCCCGACATATACAATGAGCAGTTCTTC. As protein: CASAPDIYNEQFF.

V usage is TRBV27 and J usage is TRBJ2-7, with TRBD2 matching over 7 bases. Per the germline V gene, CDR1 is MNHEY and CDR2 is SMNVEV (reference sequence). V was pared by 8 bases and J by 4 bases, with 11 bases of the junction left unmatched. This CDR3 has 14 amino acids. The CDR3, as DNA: TGTGCCAGCTACCGGGGAGGGGATATTTACGAGCAGTACTTC. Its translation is CASYRGGDIYEQYF.

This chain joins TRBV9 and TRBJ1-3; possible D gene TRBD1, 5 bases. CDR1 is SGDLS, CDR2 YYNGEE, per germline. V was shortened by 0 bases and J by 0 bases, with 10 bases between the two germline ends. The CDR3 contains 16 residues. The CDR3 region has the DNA TGTGCCAGCAGCGTAGCAGGGCTCTCCTCTGGAAACACCATATATTTT. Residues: CASSVAGLSSGNTIYF.

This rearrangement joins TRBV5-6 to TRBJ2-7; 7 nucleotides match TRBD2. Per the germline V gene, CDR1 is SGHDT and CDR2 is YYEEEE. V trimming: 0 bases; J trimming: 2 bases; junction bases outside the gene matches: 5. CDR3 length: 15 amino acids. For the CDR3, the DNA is TGTGCCAGCAGCTTGGCCAGCGGGGACCCCTACGAGCAGTACTTC. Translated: CASSLASGDPYEQYF.

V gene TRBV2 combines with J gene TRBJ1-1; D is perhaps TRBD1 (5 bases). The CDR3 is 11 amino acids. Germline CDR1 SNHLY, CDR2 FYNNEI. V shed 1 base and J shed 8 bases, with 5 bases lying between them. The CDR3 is CASSEDREAFF. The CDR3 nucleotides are TGTGCCAGCAGTGAAGACAGGGAAGCTTTCTTT.

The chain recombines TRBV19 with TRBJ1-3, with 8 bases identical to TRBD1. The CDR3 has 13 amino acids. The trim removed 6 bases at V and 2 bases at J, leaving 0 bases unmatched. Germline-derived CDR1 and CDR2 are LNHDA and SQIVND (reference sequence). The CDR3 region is CASRTGAGNTIYF. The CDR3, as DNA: TGTGCCAGTAGGACAGGGGCTGGAAACACCATATATTTT.

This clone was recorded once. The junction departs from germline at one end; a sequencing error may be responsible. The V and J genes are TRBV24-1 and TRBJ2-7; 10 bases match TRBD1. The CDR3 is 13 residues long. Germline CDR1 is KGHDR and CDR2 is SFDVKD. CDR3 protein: CATSDEGQGIISF. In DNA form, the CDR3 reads TGTGCCACCAGTGATGAGGGACAGGGGATAATAAGCTTC.

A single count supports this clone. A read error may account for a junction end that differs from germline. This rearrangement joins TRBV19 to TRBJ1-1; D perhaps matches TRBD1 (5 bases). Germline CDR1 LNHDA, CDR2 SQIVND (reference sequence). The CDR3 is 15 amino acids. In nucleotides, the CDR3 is TGTGCCGGTAGTATGGGGCGGGGGTCGCGGACTGAAGCTTTCTTT. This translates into CAGSMGRGSRTEAFF.